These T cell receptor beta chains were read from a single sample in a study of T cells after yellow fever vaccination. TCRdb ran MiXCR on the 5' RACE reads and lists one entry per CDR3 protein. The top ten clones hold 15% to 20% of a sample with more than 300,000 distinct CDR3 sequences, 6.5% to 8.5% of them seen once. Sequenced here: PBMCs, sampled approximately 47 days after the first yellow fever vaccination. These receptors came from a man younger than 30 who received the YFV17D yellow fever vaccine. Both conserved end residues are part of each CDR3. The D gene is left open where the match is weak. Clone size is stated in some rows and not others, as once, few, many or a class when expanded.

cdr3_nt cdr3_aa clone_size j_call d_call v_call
TGCGCCAGCAGCCAAGATGGGGGAAGCCAAGAGACCCAGTACTTC CASSQDGGSQETQYF few TRBJ2-5 NA TRBV4-3
TGTGCCAGCAGCTTAGGTCGAGGGCCAGACTACAATGAGCAGTTCTTC CASSLGRGPDYNEQFF many TRBJ2-1 NA TRBV11-2
TGTGCCAGCAGCCCCGAGTTGCGGACTAGCGGCTACGAGCAGTACTTC CASSPELRTSGYEQYF many TRBJ2-7 TRBD2 TRBV7-2
TGTGCCAGCAGCTTCCTCGGGACAGAGAACACCGGGGAGCTGTTTTTT CASSFLGTENTGELFF NA TRBJ2-2 TRBD1 TRBV7-3
TGTGCCAGCAGCTACCACGGACAGGGGGCTTACGAGCAGTACTTC CASSYHGQGAYEQYF few TRBJ2-7 TRBD1 TRBV9
TGCAGCGTCGCGGACAGTTCTTATGGCTACACCTTC CSVADSSYGYTF few TRBJ1-2 NA TRBV29-1
TGTGCCAGCAGCCAAGATTCCCTTATTATCTCTGGAAACACCATATATTTT CASSQDSLIISGNTIYF NA TRBJ1-3 NA TRBV4-2
TGTGCCAGCAGCTCTAGACAGGGTGTAGCCAAAAACATTCAGTACTTC CASSSRQGVAKNIQYF few TRBJ2-4 TRBD1 TRBV12-3/TRBV12-4
TGCAGCGTTGCCCCCGAAGGTCAGTTCTTC CSVAPEGQFF NA TRBJ2-1 NA TRBV29-1
TGCGCCAGCAGCCGACAAGGGACAGGGGGCGCCGGCGGGGAGCTGTTTTTT CASSRQGTGGAGGELFF NA TRBJ2-2 TRBD1 TRBV4-3
TGTGCCAGCACCGACAGGGGCGGGCTGGATACGCAGTATTTT CASTDRGGLDTQYF few TRBJ2-3 TRBD1 TRBV6-1
TGTGCCAGCAGGATAGACAGCCTCTCCTACAATGAGCAGTTCTTC CASRIDSLSYNEQFF NA TRBJ2-1 NA TRBV6-2/TRBV6-3
TGTGCCAGCAGCTTAACAGGGATCAGCTCCTACAATGAGCAGTTCTTC CASSLTGISSYNEQFF many TRBJ2-1 NA TRBV5-6
TGTGCCAGCAGCCCCGAGCTGCTCTCCGGGGAGCTGTTTTTT CASSPELLSGELFF once TRBJ2-2 NA TRBV5-6
TGTGCCAGCAGTTACAAACGGAGAAAAGAGACCCAGTACTTC CASSYKRRKETQYF NA TRBJ2-5 NA TRBV6-5
TGCGCCAGCAGCCCGGACAGAGAACAAGAGACCCAGTACTTC CASSPDREQETQYF NA TRBJ2-5 NA TRBV5-1
TGTGCCAGCAGTGAAACAAGGGCTGGGGCCAACGTCCTGACTTTC CASSETRAGANVLTF many TRBJ2-6 NA TRBV2
TGTGCCAGCAGCCTCACCTCTGGCCCTTACGAGCAGTACTTC CASSLTSGPYEQYF few TRBJ2-7 NA TRBV11-2
TGTGCCAGCAGCTGGGGACAGGTCTCCTACAATGAGCAGTTCTTC CASSWGQVSYNEQFF many TRBJ2-1 TRBD1 TRBV11-2
TGCGCCAGCACCCACGGGAGTCCCTACAATGAGCAGTTCTTC CASTHGSPYNEQFF many TRBJ2-1 NA TRBV5-1
TGTGCCACCAGCACGGACAGGGGGCGCGGGGAAAAACTGTTTTTT CATSTDRGRGEKLFF few TRBJ1-4 TRBD1 TRBV15
TGTGCCAGCAGTTTTCAGGGTGGGCACACTGAAGCTTTCTTT CASSFQGGHTEAFF NA TRBJ1-1 NA TRBV12-3/TRBV12-4
TGTGCCAGCAGTTCCCCTATTGCTGAGCAGTTCTTC CASSSPIAEQFF NA TRBJ2-1 NA TRBV6-5